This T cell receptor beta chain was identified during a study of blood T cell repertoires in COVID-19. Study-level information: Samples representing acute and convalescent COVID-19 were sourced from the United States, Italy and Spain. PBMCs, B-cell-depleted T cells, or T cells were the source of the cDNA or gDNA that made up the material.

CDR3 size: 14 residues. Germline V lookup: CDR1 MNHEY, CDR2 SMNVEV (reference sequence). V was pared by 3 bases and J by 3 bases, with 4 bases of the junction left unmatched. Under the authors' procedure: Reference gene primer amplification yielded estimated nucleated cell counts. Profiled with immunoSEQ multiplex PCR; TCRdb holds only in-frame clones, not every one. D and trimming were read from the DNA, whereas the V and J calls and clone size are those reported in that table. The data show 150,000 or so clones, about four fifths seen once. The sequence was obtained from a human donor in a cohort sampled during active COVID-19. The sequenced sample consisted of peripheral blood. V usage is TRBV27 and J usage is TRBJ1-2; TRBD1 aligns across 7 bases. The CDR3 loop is CASSFGRGDYGYTF. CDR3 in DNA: TGTGCCAGCAGTTTCGGCAGGGGGGACTATGGCTACACCTTC.